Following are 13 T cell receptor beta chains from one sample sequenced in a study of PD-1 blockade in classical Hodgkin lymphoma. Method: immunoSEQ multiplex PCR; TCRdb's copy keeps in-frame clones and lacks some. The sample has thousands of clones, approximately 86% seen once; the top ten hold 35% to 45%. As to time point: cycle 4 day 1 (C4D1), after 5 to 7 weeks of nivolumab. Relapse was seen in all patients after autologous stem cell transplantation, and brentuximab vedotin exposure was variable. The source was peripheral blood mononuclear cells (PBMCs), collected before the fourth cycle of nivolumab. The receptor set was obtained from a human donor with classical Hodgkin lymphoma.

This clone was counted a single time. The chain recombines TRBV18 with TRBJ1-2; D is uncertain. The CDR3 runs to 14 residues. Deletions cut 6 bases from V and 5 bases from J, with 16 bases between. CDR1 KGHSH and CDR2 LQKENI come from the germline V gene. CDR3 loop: CASSQVGSPYGYTF. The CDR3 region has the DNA TGTGCCAGCTCGCAAGTCGGCAGTCCATATGGCTACACCTTC.

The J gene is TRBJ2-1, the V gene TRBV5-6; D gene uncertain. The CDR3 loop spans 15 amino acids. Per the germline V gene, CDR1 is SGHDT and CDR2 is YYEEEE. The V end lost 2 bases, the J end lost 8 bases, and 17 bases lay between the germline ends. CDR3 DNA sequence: TGTGCCAGCAGCTTTGGGTCGGTGGTTTTGGATGAGCAGTTCTTC. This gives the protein CASSFGSVVLDEQFF.

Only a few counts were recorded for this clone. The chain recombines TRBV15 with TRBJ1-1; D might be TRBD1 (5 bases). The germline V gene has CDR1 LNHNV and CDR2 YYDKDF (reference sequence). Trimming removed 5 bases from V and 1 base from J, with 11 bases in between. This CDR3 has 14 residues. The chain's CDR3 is CATSPGTGNTEAFF. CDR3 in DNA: TGTGCCACCAGCCCCGGGACTGGGAACACTGAAGCTTTCTTT.

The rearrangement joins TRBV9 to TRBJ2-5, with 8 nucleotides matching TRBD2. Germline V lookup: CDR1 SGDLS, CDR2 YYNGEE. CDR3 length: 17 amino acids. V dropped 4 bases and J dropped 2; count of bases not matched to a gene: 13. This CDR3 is CASSPGGLAGEQETQYF. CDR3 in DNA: TGTGCCAGCAGCCCGGGGGGGCTAGCGGGTGAACAAGAGACCCAGTACTTC.

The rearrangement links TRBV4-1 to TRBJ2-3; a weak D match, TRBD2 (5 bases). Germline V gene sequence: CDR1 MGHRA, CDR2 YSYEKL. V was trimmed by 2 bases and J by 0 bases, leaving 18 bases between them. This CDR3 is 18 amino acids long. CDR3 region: CASSQNGGLLSSTDTQYF. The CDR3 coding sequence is TGCGCCAGCAGCCAAAATGGCGGGTTACTATCCAGCACAGATACGCAGTATTTT.

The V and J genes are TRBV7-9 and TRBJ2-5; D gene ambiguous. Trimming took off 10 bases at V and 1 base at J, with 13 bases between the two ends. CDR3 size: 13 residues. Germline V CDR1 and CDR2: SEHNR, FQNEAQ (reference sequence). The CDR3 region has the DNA TGTGCCACAACCCGTCATCCCCAAGAGACCCAGTACTTC. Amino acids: CATTRHPQETQYF.

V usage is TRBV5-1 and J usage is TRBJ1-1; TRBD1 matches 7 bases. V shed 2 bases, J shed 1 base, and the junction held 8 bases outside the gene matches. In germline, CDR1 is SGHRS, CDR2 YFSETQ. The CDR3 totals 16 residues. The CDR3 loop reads CASSLQPGQRNTEAFF. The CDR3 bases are TGCGCCAGCAGCTTACAACCGGGACAGAGGAACACTGAAGCTTTCTTT.

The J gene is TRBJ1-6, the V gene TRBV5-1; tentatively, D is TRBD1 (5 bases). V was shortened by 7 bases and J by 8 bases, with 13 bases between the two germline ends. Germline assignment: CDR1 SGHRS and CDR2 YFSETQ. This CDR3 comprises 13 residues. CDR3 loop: CASARDEYSPLHF. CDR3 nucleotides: TGCGCCAGCGCGCGGGACGAATATTCACCCCTCCACTTT.

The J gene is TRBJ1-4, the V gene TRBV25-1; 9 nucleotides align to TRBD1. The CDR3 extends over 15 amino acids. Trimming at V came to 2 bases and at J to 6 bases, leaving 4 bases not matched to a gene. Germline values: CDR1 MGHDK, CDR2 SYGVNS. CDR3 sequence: CASSERGQGYEKLFF. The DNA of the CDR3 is TGTGCCAGCAGTGAACGGGGACAGGGATATGAAAAACTGTTTTTT.

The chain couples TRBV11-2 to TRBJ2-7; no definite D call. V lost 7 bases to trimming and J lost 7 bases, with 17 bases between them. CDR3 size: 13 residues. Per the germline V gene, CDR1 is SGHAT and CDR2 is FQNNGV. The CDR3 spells CASTPASGGEQYV. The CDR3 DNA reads TGTGCCAGCACCCCCGCGTCGGGTGGAGAGCAGTACGTC.

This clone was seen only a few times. The CDR3 is CASSLASGITDTQYF. The CDR3 region has the DNA TGTGCCAGCAGCTTAGCTAGCGGGATTACAGATACGCAGTATTTT. The V gene is TRBV7-9, the J gene TRBJ2-3; 8 nucleotides agree with TRBD2. V shed 0 bases and J 3 bases; nucleotides not matched to a gene: 2. CDR1 SEHNR and CDR2 FQNEAQ come from the germline V gene (reference sequence). This CDR3 is built from 15 residues.

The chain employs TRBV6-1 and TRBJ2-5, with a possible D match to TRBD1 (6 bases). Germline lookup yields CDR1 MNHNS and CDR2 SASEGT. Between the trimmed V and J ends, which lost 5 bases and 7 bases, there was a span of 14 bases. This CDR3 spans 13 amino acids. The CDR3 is CASSPQGRGTQYF. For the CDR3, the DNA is TGTGCCAGCAGTCCACAGGGTAGAGGGACCCAGTACTTC.

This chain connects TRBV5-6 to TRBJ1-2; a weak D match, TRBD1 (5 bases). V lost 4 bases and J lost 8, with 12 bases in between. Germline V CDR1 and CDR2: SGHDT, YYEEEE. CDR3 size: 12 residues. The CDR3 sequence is CASSPGDSGYTF. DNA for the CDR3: TGTGCCAGCAGCCCTGGGGACTCCGGCTACACCTTC.